This T cell receptor beta chain was identified during a study of T cell responses to AZD1222 COVID-19 vaccine. Study as a whole: Recipients boosted at about 4 weeks or about 12 weeks are pooled.

Details on this clone: Its cognate antigen is unknown.

V was cut by 2 bases and J by 5 bases, with 18 bases left in between. Per germline, CDR1 SQVTM and CDR2 ANQGSEA. The CDR3 is 15 amino acids. TCRdb keeps only in-frame clones here, not all; method: immunoSEQ multiplex PCR. The repertoire holds approximately 160,000 clones, with more than 75% as singletons. Findings and caveats of the study: Spike-specific TCR breadth and depth both grew after two AZD1222 doses. Repertoires were sampled only after the peak T cell response. White British ancestry dominated among donors, who included more females, and clonal diversity was possibly underestimated.

The TCR originated in an adult in good health. The rearrangement links TRBV29-1 to TRBJ1-1, with a possible D match to TRBD1 (5 bases). The sample in question was peripheral blood, obtained on day 0 of AZD1222 vaccination. CDR3 nucleotide sequence: TGCAGCGTTGAACGCGACAGCCCCTTGAGGACTGAAGCTTTCTTT. Translation gives CSVERDSPLRTEAFF. The full variable domain, completed using reference TRBV29-1 and TRBJ1-1, is SAVISQKPSRDICQRGTSLTIQCQVDSQVTMMFWYRQQPGQSLTLIATANQGSEATYESGFVIDKFPISRPNLTFSTLTVSNMSPEDSSIYLCSVERDSPLRTEAFFGQGTRLTVV.